The clone carrying this T cell receptor (beta chain) came up once. Its antigen remains unknown. With 60 Vbeta and 13 Jbeta primers, the PCR was carried out. This table comes from immunoSEQ multiplex PCR, and its TCRdb copy is limited to in-frame clones, with some not included. The table includes about 93,000 clones, roughly 80% detected once. The CDR3 length is 16 residues. In germline, CDR1 is SGDLS, CDR2 YYNGEE. V dropped 4 bases and J dropped 4; count of bases not matched to a gene: 9. This sample was included in a study of cytomegalovirus exposure and HLA in healthy donors. Study-wide results and caveats: Only CMV serostatus was available as immune exposure information. Later, an analysis showed that TCR beta chains associated with HLA were more clonally expanded than others that were equally common. As a later analysis revealed, the rate of TCR association differed by HLA locus, with DRB1 most and HLA-C fewest.

This chain links TRBV9 with TRBJ1-3, with TRBD1 identical over 9 bases. The receptor's source is a boy aged 5-17 years in good health and CMV-seronegative. The sample comprised PBMCs. CDR3 loop: CASSPATGGLGNTIYF. Written as DNA, the CDR3 is TGTGCCAGCAGCCCAGCCACAGGGGGCTTAGGAAACACCATATATTTT.